The source of this TCR beta chain is a study of Ad26.COV2.S vaccination and SARS-CoV-2 variants. Treatment defined: some 19 received Ad26.COV2.S at low or high dose, single or two shots; about 5 received placebo; per-sample allocation not given. On day 63 after the first injection, vaccine and placebo recipients gave samples. Germline CDR1 reads KGHSH; CDR2 reads LQKENI. This CDR3 has 13 residues. V lost 3 bases and J 2 bases, leaving 7 bases between the germline ends. The protocol was immunoSEQ multiplex PCR, while the TCRdb copy is restricted to in-frame clones and leaves out a portion. This table holds 300,000 to 400,000 clones, over 75% found once.

The material sequenced was peripheral blood, taken in a trial of Ad26.COV2.S vaccine versus placebo. The sequence was obtained from a person aged 18-65 years who received the Ad26.COV2.S COVID-19 vaccine or a placebo. The chain couples TRBV18 to TRBJ2-5; maybe TRBD2 (5 bases). CDR3 DNA: TGTGCCAGCTCACCGGACTTTCAAGAGACCCAGTACTTC. This encodes CASSPDFQETQYF.